This TCR beta chain was recovered during a study of cytotoxic CD8 clonotypes in ibrutinib-treated CLL. Study as a whole: In all, roughly 11 patients were relapsed/refractory, about 15 were treatment-naive and roughly 18 were IGHV unmutated. Per sample, productive templates averaged approximately 260,000 and productive rearrangements averaged roughly 91,000.

Some clones are missing from TCRdb's copy, which holds only in-frame ones; the method was immunoSEQ multiplex PCR. This table has some 200,000 clones, approximately 70% appearing once. Study conclusions and caveats: Baseline-level clonality went beyond age-matched healthy donors and moved in step with circulating CD8+ T-cell counts.

On this clone itself: What it binds is unknown.

The origin of this receptor is a human donor with chronic lymphocytic leukemia. This material consisted of PBMCs, taken after 12 months of ibrutinib treatment.

CDR3 loop: CASSSHLGERVKQYF. In nucleotides, the CDR3 is TGTGCCAGCAGCTCCCACCTCGGAGAGAGGGTTAAGCAGTACTTC. The chain couples TRBV9 to TRBJ2-7, with D perhaps TRBD2 (5 bases). Trimming pared 4 bases from V and 8 bases from J, leaving 22 bases between. Germline V gives CDR1 SGDLS, CDR2 YYNGEE. The CDR3 has 15 amino acids.